This T cell receptor beta chain was profiled in a study of blood T cell repertoires in COVID-19. Clones were read by immunoSEQ multiplex PCR, and TCRdb kept only the in-frame ones, dropping some. The sample includes about 180,000 clones, roughly 89% of them seen just once. Trimming took 0 bases from V and 0 from J, leaving 13 bases between them. The CDR3 is 17 amino acids. The germline CDR1 and CDR2 sequences are SGHTS and YDEGEE. This clonotype was sampled from a woman in her seventies with COVID-19, enrolled during active disease. V usage is TRBV5-8 and J usage is TRBJ1-3, with D maybe TRBD1 (5 bases). Sample: peripheral blood. The CDR3 spells CASSLVVVQGSGNTIYF. In nucleotides, the CDR3 is TGTGCCAGCAGCTTGGTTGTCGTTCAGGGCTCTGGAAACACCATATATTTT.